These 16 T cell receptor beta chains were all obtained from the same sample, sequenced in a study of CD8+CD57+ T cells in acquired aplastic anemia. Patients who underwent sequencing had shown CD8+CD57+ cell expansion by flow cytometry. Genomic DNA served as template for TCR beta VDJ and CDR3 profiling. TCRdb recomputed calls from the reads with MiXCR, one row per CDR3 protein. The data contain around 180,000 distinct CDR3 sequences, roughly 50% of them seen just once; the ten biggest clones take up 1.8%. Sequencing was performed on sorted CD4+, CD8+, or CD8+CD57+ T cells (not recorded which) from PBMCs. The receptors here all came from a human donor with aplastic anemia.

Ten or more counts support this clonotype. This rearrangement joins TRBV27 to TRBJ2-1, with D unresolved. Trimming stripped 3 bases from V and 10 bases from J, with 10 bases between. Looked up from germline, CDR1 is MNHEY and CDR2 is SMNVEV (reference sequence). This CDR3 is built from 12 residues. The CDR3 DNA follows: TGTGCCAGCAGTTTGGGGTTCGGCGAGCAGTTCTTC. Protein product: CASSLGFGEQFF.

J is TRBJ2-1 and V is TRBV7-8; no firm D call. Germline assignment: CDR1 SGHVS and CDR2 FQNEAQ. This CDR3 is built from 11 residues. V lost 3 bases and J 3 bases, leaving 0 bases between the germline ends. CDR3 residues: CASSFYNEQFF. The CDR3 region has the DNA TGTGCCAGCAGCTTCTACAATGAGCAGTTCTTC. The complete variable domain, with remaining parts taken from reference TRBV7-8 and TRBJ2-1, reads GAGVSQSPRYKVAKRGQDVALRCDPISGHVSLFWYQQALGQGPEFLTYFQNEAQLDKSGLPSDRFFAERPEGSVSTLKIQRTQQEDSAVYLCASSFYNEQFFGPGTRLTVL.

The chain uses TRBV20-1 and TRBJ2-5; 7 nucleotides match TRBD1. This CDR3 spans 13 amino acids. Germline CDR1 reads DFQATT; CDR2 reads SNEGSKA (reference sequence). Trimming took 7 bases from V and 3 from J; bases not matched to a gene: 8. CDR3 region: CSVSRTGKETQYF. CDR3 DNA: TGCAGTGTTAGCCGGACAGGAAAAGAGACCCAGTACTTC.

This clonotype was detected only a few times. The chain carries TRBV15 and TRBJ2-7, with TRBD2 identical over 11 bases. The CDR3 consists of 16 residues. The J segment lost 1 base and the V segment lost 3 bases, leaving 5 bases of the junction unmatched. Germline V CDR1 and CDR2: LNHNV, YYDKDF (reference sequence). The CDR3 region is CATSRGRLAGSYEQYF. CDR3 coding DNA: TGTGCCACCAGCAGGGGTAGACTAGCGGGGTCCTACGAGCAGTACTTC.

In regard to this clonotype: This may come from a read error, since a much larger clone is one base off. The chain recombines TRBV6-5 with TRBJ1-2, with D unresolved. V gave up 2 bases and J gave up 4 bases, with 14 bases separating them. The germline CDR1 and CDR2 sequences are MNHEY and SVGAGI. The CDR3 is 15 amino acids. The chain's CDR3 is CASSYPVRGGYGYTF. CDR3 bases: TGTGCCAGCAGTTACCCGGTGCGGGGTGGCTATGGCTACACCTTC.

This clonotype has just one count. CDR3 nucleotide sequence: TGCAGTGCTCCCAGGGATCTGAACACTGAAGCTTTCTTT. Its protein product is CSAPRDLNTEAFF. V gene TRBV20-1 combines with J gene TRBJ1-1; a possible D gene is TRBD1 (5 bases). This CDR3 has 13 amino acids. Trimming shortened V by 5 bases and J by 0 bases, and 10 bases separated the two germline ends. The germline V gene encodes CDR1 DFQATT and CDR2 SNEGSKA (reference sequence).

The gene calls are TRBV19 and TRBJ1-5; possible D gene TRBD1, 6 bases. CDR1 and CDR2 (germline): LNHDA, SQIVND (reference sequence). Trimming removed 1 base at V and 5 bases at J, with 15 bases between. The CDR3 is 16 residues long. The CDR3 loop reads CASSIGQGIYDQPQHF. DNA for the CDR3: TGTGCCAGTAGTATAGGGCAGGGGATATACGATCAGCCCCAGCATTTT. Full variable domain (outside the CDR3, taken from reference TRBV19 and TRBJ1-5): DGGITQSPKYLFRKEGQNVTLSCEQNLNHDAMYWYRQDPGQGLRLIYYSQIVNDFQKGDIAEGYSVSREKKESFPLTVTSAQKNPTAFYLCASSIGQGIYDQPQHFGDGTRLSIL.

As concerns this clonotype: With a much larger clone just one base away, this may be a read error. The CDR3 here is CASSPAGALYNEQFF. CDR3 coding DNA: TGCGCCAGCAGCCCCGCAGGGGCTCTCTACAATGAGCAGTTCTTC. V usage is TRBV5-1 and J usage is TRBJ2-1; D perhaps matches TRBD1 (6 bases). The V end was cut by 4 bases, the J end by 3 bases, with 14 bases between. Germline V lookup: CDR1 SGHRS, CDR2 YFSETQ. This CDR3 is 15 amino acids long. The complete variable domain, with remaining parts taken from reference TRBV5-1 and TRBJ2-1, reads KAGVTQTPRYLIKTRGQQVTLSCSPISGHRSVSWYQQTPGQGLQFLFEYFSETQRNKGNFPGRFSGRQFSNSRSEMNVSTLELGDSALYLCASSPAGALYNEQFFGPGTRLTVL.

V gene TRBV10-3 combines with J gene TRBJ2-1; D call uncertain. With 6 bases removed from V and 6 bases from J, the gap between germline ends came to 9 bases. The CDR3 spans 12 residues. Germline V gene data show CDR1 as ENHRY and CDR2 as SYGVKD. CDR3 residues: CAIRDFSNEQFF. The CDR3 DNA reads TGTGCCATCAGAGATTTTAGCAATGAGCAGTTCTTC.

Comment on this clonotype: The conserved phenylalanine or tryptophan normally closing the CDR3 is absent here, so this likely arose from a read error. The chain is built from TRBV10-2 and TRBJ2-7, with D perhaps TRBD2 (6 bases). Germline CDR1 reads WSHSY; CDR2 reads SAAADI. This CDR3 comprises 14 residues. Trimming removed 6 bases from V and 3 bases from J, with 15 bases in between. CDR3 amino acids: CASSKDAGYYEQYL. CDR3 sequence (DNA): TGCGCCAGCAGCAAGGACGCGGGGTACTACGAGCAGTACCTC.

This rearrangement joins TRBV9 to TRBJ2-1, with 7 bases lining up with TRBD1. The CDR3 length is 15 residues. V lost 4 bases, J lost 4 bases, and 8 bases stayed unmatched. Germline V gene sequence: CDR1 SGDLS, CDR2 YYNGEE. Here the CDR3 reads CASSLAGGIYNEQFF. In DNA, the CDR3 is TGTGCCAGCAGCTTGGCAGGGGGTATATACAATGAGCAGTTCTTC.

The chain uses TRBV2 and TRBJ1-6; maybe TRBD1 (5 bases). Germline-derived CDR1 and CDR2 are SNHLY and FYNNEI. The CDR3 length is 14 residues. Trimming left V 6 bases short and J 6 bases short, with 12 bases between. CDR3 coding DNA: TGTGCCAGCAGACACCGGGGCCTTAATTCACCCCTCCACTTT. It specifies CASRHRGLNSPLHF.

This clonotype was detected ten times or more. This chain uses TRBV7-9 with TRBJ2-7; 16 nucleotides match TRBD2. This CDR3 is 15 amino acids long. V gave up 6 bases and J gave up 7 bases; unmatched junction bases: 6. Germline CDR1 SEHNR, CDR2 FQNEAQ (reference sequence). Written as DNA, the CDR3 is TGTGCCAGCAGGGGGACTAGCGGGAGGGGTAGGGAGCAGTACTTC. Protein: CASRGTSGRGREQYF.

This chain uses TRBV24-1 with TRBJ2-1; TRBD1 aligns across 7 bases. This CDR3 comprises 13 residues. Germline V gene data show CDR1 as KGHDR and CDR2 as SFDVKD. Germline trimming cut 3 bases from V and 7 bases from J; bases unmatched to any gene: 2. The CDR3 loop is CATSDGRGNEQFF. The CDR3 DNA reads TGTGCCACCAGTGATGGCAGGGGGAATGAGCAGTTCTTC.

The table lists this clonotype with many counts. One junction end does not reproduce the germline sequence, and a read error may be involved. The genes are TRBV20-1 and TRBJ1-2; D uncertain. The CDR3 has 12 residues. In germline, CDR1 is DFQATT, CDR2 SNEGSKA (reference sequence). As DNA, the CDR3 is TGCAGTGCCAGAGTGGCTAACTATGGCTACACCTTC. Encoded protein: CSARVANYGYTF.

The rearrangement joins TRBV7-2 to TRBJ2-5; 8 bases line up with TRBD2. Germline CDR1 reads SGHTA; CDR2 reads FQGNSA. V lost 5 bases and J lost 0; bases outside the gene matches: 5. This CDR3 is 15 amino acids long. This CDR3 is CASSISGAYQETQYF. CDR3 coding DNA: TGTGCCAGCAGCATTAGCGGGGCGTACCAAGAGACCCAGTACTTC.